The clone carrying this T cell receptor (beta chain) was observed a handful of times. Its target is unknown. The donors were healthy bone marrow donors. V trimming: 5 bases; J trimming: 10 bases; junction bases outside the gene matches: 10. This CDR3 has 15 amino acids. Germline-derived CDR1 and CDR2 are SGHVS and FNYEAQ. PCR employed 60 Vbeta and 13 Jbeta primers. Only in-frame clones appear in the TCRdb table, and some are missing; sequencing was by immunoSEQ multiplex PCR. The table shows approximately 140,000 clones, with 75% to 85% occurring only once. These data are taken from a study of cytomegalovirus exposure and HLA in healthy donors. Study-level results: 87-base-pair reads could not separate some V segments, including TRBV6-2 and TRBV6-3.

The sequenced material came from PBMCs. The sequence came from a girl aged 2 to 10 in good health and CMV-seronegative. The genes are TRBV7-6 and TRBJ1-6, with TRBD1 matching 8 bases. CDR3 in DNA: TGTGCCAGCAGCGCTACCGGGACAGGCGGCTCACCCCTCCACTTT. Translated, it gives CASSATGTGGSPLHF.